This T cell receptor beta chain was recovered during a study of blood T cell repertoires in COVID-19. Study details: From the United States, Italy and Spain came samples of acute and convalescent COVID-19.

Authors' processing steps: Researchers report that nucleated cell counts were estimated from reference gene primer amplification. The method was immunoSEQ multiplex PCR; TCRdb's version includes in-frame clones alone and lacks a portion of them. The V and J calls and clone size are taken from that table; D and trimming were inferred from the DNA. The sample lists over 250,000 clones; approximately 85% were seen once. This CDR3 is 15 amino acids long. Germline V gene lookup returns CDR1 MNHEY and CDR2 SVGAGI. V lost 8 bases and J lost 2, with 16 bases in between. The chain carries TRBV6-5 and TRBJ1-5; possible D gene TRBD1, 6 bases. The source material was peripheral blood. This receptor was identified in a man over 45 with active or convalescent COVID-19. The CDR3 is CASGPGEKGNQPQHF. CDR3 in DNA: TGTGCCAGCGGCCCAGGGGAAAAAGGCAATCAGCCCCAGCATTTT.